This T cell receptor (beta chain) was retrieved from a study of blood T cells in healthy people across ages. The CDR3 length is 14 residues. Germline CDR1 is SGHRS and CDR2 is YFSETQ. Trimming cost V 4 bases and J 1 base, with 11 bases left between them. Study conclusions and caveats: While age rose, TCR beta diversity per million T cells dropped in a roughly linear way.

A word on this clonotype: The antigen remains unidentified.

No fewer than 7 million PBMCs went into each sample. A second PCR, run for about 6 to 12 cycles, used a sample-barcoded 5' primer plus a J-beta primer mix. TCRdb re-derived calls from the 5' RACE reads in MiXCR, one entry per CDR3 protein. This sample yields about 800,000 distinct CDR3 sequences, of which roughly 60% are seen a single time; 20% to 25% belongs to the top ten. Sample: blood. This receptor was obtained from a man aged 30 to 45 in good health. This chain connects TRBV5-1 to TRBJ1-2; maybe TRBD1 (5 bases). CDR3 amino acids: CASSPGGGNYGYTF. As DNA, the CDR3 is TGCGCCAGCAGCCCCGGCGGGGGTAACTATGGCTACACCTTC.